This is a list of T cell receptor beta chains from one sample in a study of regulatory T cells in long-lasting Graves disease. TCRdb itself ran the multiplex PCR reads through MiXCR, one entry per CDR3 protein. The data contain 550,000 to 600,000 distinct CDR3 sequences, about 16% of them singletons. A further study also used this sample, focusing on T cells in Graves' hyperthyroidism and ophthalmopathy.

Sequenced here: peripheral blood mononuclear cells (PBMCs), sampled at new diagnosis, from a patient treated with antithyroid drugs. Receptor source: a young man with Graves disease. Each CDR3 is given with its conserved first and last residue. Each record gives: V gene, J gene, clone size, D gene, CDR3 protein, CDR3 DNA. A D gene is named only where the DNA matches it firmly. A row's size may be missing; if present it is once, few, many or a size class.

>TRBV25-1|TRBJ2-3|NA|NA
CASSSLGKDADTQYF
TGTGCCAGCAGTTCCCTAGGGAAAGATGCGGATACGCAGTATTTT
>TRBV29-1|TRBJ2-3|many|NA
CSVAGLRGTDTQYF
TGCAGCGTCGCAGGGTTGCGGGGCACAGATACGCAGTATTTT
>TRBV6-4|TRBJ1-2|few|TRBD1
CASSDTGTGLGYTF
TGTGCCAGCAGTGATACAGGGACAGGGTTGGGCTACACCTTC
>TRBV2|TRBJ1-6|NA|NA
CASRSTGMGSPLHF
TGTGCCAGCAGATCCACAGGGATGGGTTCACCCCTCCACTTT
>TRBV7-9|TRBJ2-3|NA|NA
CASRRAAVAPDTQYF
TGTGCCAGCAGACGTGCAGCAGTCGCACCAGATACGCAGTATTTT
>TRBV7-2|TRBJ1-5|NA|NA
CASTPTRSQPQHF
TGTGCCAGCACCCCTACCCGGAGCCAGCCCCAGCATTTT
>TRBV20-1|TRBJ2-5|once|TRBD1
CSGRDRDFRLQETQYF
TGCAGTGGAAGGGACAGGGATTTTCGGTTGCAAGAGACCCAGTACTTC
>TRBV20-1|TRBJ2-5|many|TRBD2
CSARYSGRQETQYF
TGCAGTGCTAGATACAGCGGGAGGCAAGAGACCCAGTACTTC
>TRBV18|TRBJ2-1|NA|NA
CASSPTTGSSYNEQFF
TGTGCCAGCTCACCTACGACAGGTAGCTCCTACAATGAGCAGTTCTTC
>TRBV5-5|TRBJ2-3|NA|NA
CASSLHGGDITTDTQYF
TGTGCCAGCAGCCTCCATGGGGGCGATATCACGACAGATACGCAGTATTTT
>TRBV28|TRBJ1-4|many|NA
CATTRGEEKLFF
TGTGCCACCACCAGGGGAGAAGAAAAACTGTTTTTT
>TRBV12-3/TRBV12-4|TRBJ2-2|NA|NA
CASSPHGVGYTGELFF
TGTGCCAGCAGCCCCCACGGGGTGGGGTACACCGGGGAGCTGTTTTTT
>TRBV7-8|TRBJ1-3|few|NA
CASSLEGGTGNTIYF
TGTGCCAGCAGCTTAGAGGGGGGGACTGGAAACACCATATATTTT
>TRBV14|TRBJ2-7|few|TRBD2
CASSQLPRESREQYF
TGTGCCAGCAGCCAACTTCCGCGGGAGAGCCGCGAGCAGTACTTC
>TRBV12-3/TRBV12-4|TRBJ1-2|many|NA
CASSLKVRTVDGYTF
TGTGCCAGCAGTTTAAAGGTGCGGACAGTAGATGGCTACACCTTC
>TRBV27|TRBJ1-2|many|NA
CASSPSDRPQGGLSF
TGTGCCAGCAGCCCCTCCGACAGGCCCCAAGGTGGCTTGTCCTTC
>TRBV28|TRBJ1-6|few|NA
CASLELHRGLNSPLHF
TGTGCCAGCCTAGAACTTCACCGGGGGCTTAATTCACCCCTCCACTTT
>TRBV30|TRBJ2-1|many|TRBD2
CAWVGTSGSYEQFF
TGTGCCTGGGTGGGGACTAGCGGGAGCTATGAGCAGTTCTTC
>TRBV2|TRBJ1-4|many|NA
CASSPRQATNEKLFF
TGTGCCAGCAGCCCAAGACAGGCAACTAATGAAAAACTGTTTTTT
>TRBV3-1|TRBJ2-1|NA|NA
CASSLTPLSGEQFF
TGTGCCAGCAGTCTAACGCCACTGTCGGGCGAGCAGTTCTTC
>TRBV20-1|TRBJ2-1|few|NA
CSAREGSANNEQFF
TGCAGTGCTAGAGAGGGAAGCGCGAACAATGAGCAGTTCTTC
>TRBV7-9|TRBJ1-4|few|NA
CASSLAQDPNEKLFF
TGTGCCAGCAGCTTAGCACAGGACCCAAATGAAAAACTGTTTTTT
>TRBV20-1|TRBJ2-7|many|NA
CSARNSREFYEQYF
TGCAGTGCTAGAAATTCGCGCGAGTTCTACGAGCAGTACTTC
>TRBV20-1|TRBJ2-1|NA|TRBD2
CSARDRKWEGLGDEQFF
TGCAGTGCTAGAGATCGGAAGTGGGAGGGATTGGGGGATGAGCAGTTCTTC
>TRBV20-1|TRBJ2-2|NA|TRBD2
CSARTSGRSFAGELFF
TGCAGTGCCCGGACTAGCGGGAGAAGTTTCGCCGGGGAGCTGTTTTTT
>TRBV30|TRBJ1-2|few|NA
CAGRTAQMYGYTF
TGTGCCGGACGGACCGCCCAAATGTATGGCTACACCTTC
>TRBV28|TRBJ2-1|NA|NA
CASIPHVAQGGNEQFF
TGTGCCAGCATCCCACACGTCGCACAGGGGGGGAATGAGCAGTTCTTC
>TRBV5-1|TRBJ2-2|few|NA
CASGATPGELFF
TGCGCCAGCGGGGCCACTCCCGGGGAGCTGTTTTTT
>TRBV5-1|TRBJ1-1|NA|NA
CASSLAWNGGNTEAFF
TGCGCCAGCAGCTTGGCCTGGAACGGGGGCAACACTGAAGCTTTCTTT
>TRBV19|TRBJ1-6|NA|TRBD1
CASSINRGNSPLHF
TGTGCCAGTAGTATTAACAGGGGAAATTCACCCCTCCACTTT
>TRBV2|TRBJ2-2|few|TRBD2
CASSTSVELAGGSTGELFF
TGTGCCAGCTCAACCTCGGTGGAACTAGCGGGAGGTTCCACCGGGGAGCTGTTTTTT
>TRBV30|TRBJ2-1|many|TRBD2
CAWRSITSGRFNEQFF
TGTGCCTGGAGGTCTATAACGAGCGGGAGATTCAATGAGCAGTTCTTC
>TRBV5-1|TRBJ2-1|NA|TRBD2
CASSVLTGTSGTDEQFF
TGCGCCAGCAGCGTATTAACCGGGACTAGCGGGACGGATGAGCAGTTCTTC
>TRBV4-2|TRBJ2-7|NA|NA
CASSQGVSDPSSYEQYF
TGTGCCAGCAGCCAAGGAGTGAGCGACCCGAGCTCCTACGAGCAGTACTTC
>TRBV5-1|TRBJ2-4|many|NA
CASSQHYDNRENIQYF
TGCGCCAGCAGCCAGCACTATGATAACCGGGAGAACATTCAGTACTTC
>TRBV20-1|TRBJ2-1|many|TRBD1
CSARKTGESEQFF
TGCAGTGCCCGGAAAACAGGGGAAAGTGAGCAGTTCTTC
>TRBV12-3/TRBV12-4|TRBJ1-1|many|NA
CASIPAGGGPTEAFF
TGTGCCAGCATCCCGGCGGGTGGGGGCCCCACTGAAGCTTTCTTT
>TRBV6-1|TRBJ1-2|many|TRBD1
CASRRTGVNYGYTF
TGTGCCAGCAGGCGCACAGGGGTTAACTATGGCTACACCTTC
>TRBV20-1|TRBJ2-1|NA|NA
CSARQGGAGEQFF
TGCAGTGCTAGACAAGGCGGAGCGGGTGAGCAGTTCTTC
>TRBV28|TRBJ2-3|NA|TRBD1
CASSWTGRADTQYF
TGTGCCAGCAGTTGGACAGGCCGGGCAGATACGCAGTATTTT
>TRBV20-1|TRBJ1-1|many|NA
CSARETGLNTEAFF
TGCAGTGCTAGAGAGACAGGCTTGAACACTGAAGCTTTCTTT
>TRBV24-1|TRBJ2-5|NA|NA
CATSDLGRNRVETQYF
TGTGCCACCAGTGACCTCGGACGAAATCGGGTCGAGACCCAGTACTTC
>TRBV3-1|TRBJ2-7|many|TRBD2
CASSHGGGEQYF
TGTGCCAGCAGCCACGGGGGGGGCGAGCAGTACTTC
>TRBV20-1|TRBJ1-5|few|TRBD1
CSARGKQGVSQPQHF
TGCAGTGCTAGAGGAAAACAGGGGGTGTCCCAGCCCCAGCATTTT
>TRBV3-1|TRBJ2-3|many|TRBD2
CASSQFPTSGLSTDTQYF
TGTGCCAGCAGCCAATTCCCGACTAGCGGGTTAAGCACAGATACGCAGTATTTT
>TRBV2|TRBJ1-1|few|NA
CASSPPQGNTEAFF
TGTGCCAGCAGCCCACCCCAGGGTAACACTGAAGCTTTCTTT
>TRBV24-1|TRBJ2-1|few|TRBD2
CATSDPLAGTNEQFF
TGTGCCACCAGTGATCCCCTAGCGGGGACGAATGAGCAGTTCTTC